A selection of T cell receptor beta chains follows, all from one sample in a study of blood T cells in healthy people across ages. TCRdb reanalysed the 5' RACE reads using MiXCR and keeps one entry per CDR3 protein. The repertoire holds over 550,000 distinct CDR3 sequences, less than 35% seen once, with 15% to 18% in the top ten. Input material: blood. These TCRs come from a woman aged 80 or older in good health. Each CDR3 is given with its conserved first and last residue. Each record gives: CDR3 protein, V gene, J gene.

CDR3 protein: CSATLGFSTDTQYF
V gene: TRBV20-1
J gene: TRBJ2-3

CDR3 protein: CASSYSGGLADTQYF
V gene: TRBV6-2/TRBV6-3
J gene: TRBJ2-3

CDR3 protein: CSAGLAGQETQYF
V gene: TRBV20-1
J gene: TRBJ2-5

CDR3 protein: CASTKGGRGRSDTQYF
V gene: TRBV6-5
J gene: TRBJ2-3

CDR3 protein: CATSDPDRANYGYTF
V gene: TRBV24-1
J gene: TRBJ1-2

CDR3 protein: CASTLTGGTQPQHF
V gene: TRBV6-2/TRBV6-3
J gene: TRBJ1-5

CDR3 protein: CASRLAGNYEQYF
V gene: TRBV11-2
J gene: TRBJ2-7

CDR3 protein: CASSFNGGGERETQYF
V gene: TRBV5-1
J gene: TRBJ2-5

CDR3 protein: CASRNRASGGSTDTQYF
V gene: TRBV6-6
J gene: TRBJ2-3

CDR3 protein: CASNRDTRTNYGYTF
V gene: TRBV7-2
J gene: TRBJ1-2

CDR3 protein: CASSRTGGGRNTEAFF
V gene: TRBV7-3
J gene: TRBJ1-1

CDR3 protein: CSARDPGLAGTTDTQYF
V gene: TRBV20-1
J gene: TRBJ2-3

CDR3 protein: CSAGPEKQYF
V gene: TRBV20-1
J gene: TRBJ2-3

CDR3 protein: CASSLSGVMDEQYF
V gene: TRBV5-1
J gene: TRBJ2-7

CDR3 protein: CTSSAAGGRYNEQYF
V gene: TRBV28
J gene: TRBJ2-5

CDR3 protein: CASSTGTEAYEQYF
V gene: TRBV7-9
J gene: TRBJ2-7

CDR3 protein: CASSRPLTSANEQFF
V gene: TRBV18
J gene: TRBJ2-1

CDR3 protein: CASSGQGGCNEQFF
V gene: TRBV2
J gene: TRBJ2-1

CDR3 protein: CASSFPLSYEQYF
V gene: TRBV28
J gene: TRBJ2-7

CDR3 protein: CSVSTGGWTEAFF
V gene: TRBV29-1
J gene: TRBJ1-1

CDR3 protein: CAGSMAEGETQYF
V gene: TRBV19
J gene: .

CDR3 protein: CASSEAGGQPQHF
V gene: TRBV2
J gene: TRBJ1-5

CDR3 protein: CASSLISSGAQREQYF
V gene: TRBV7-9
J gene: TRBJ2-7

CDR3 protein: CASSQDRTRLKGEAFF
V gene: TRBV4-2
J gene: TRBJ1-1

CDR3 protein: CASSPEGRGNYNSPLHF
V gene: TRBV5-1
J gene: TRBJ1-6

CDR3 protein: CSAGAGGPYNEQFF
V gene: TRBV20-1
J gene: TRBJ2-1

CDR3 protein: CASSLAGGTLAKNIQYF
V gene: TRBV7-9
J gene: TRBJ2-4

CDR3 protein: CSVVGAGGGSTDTQYF
V gene: TRBV29-1
J gene: TRBJ2-3

CDR3 protein: CATSRDGSSETQYF
V gene: TRBV15
J gene: .

CDR3 protein: CASSLQQRTYGYTF
V gene: TRBV28
J gene: TRBJ1-2

CDR3 protein: CASSEVAFIEQFF
V gene: TRBV6-1
J gene: TRBJ2-1

CDR3 protein: CASSPRGMTRGVYNEQFF
V gene: TRBV7-9
J gene: TRBJ2-1

CDR3 protein: CAIREGTGGGKLFF
V gene: TRBV10-3
J gene: TRBJ1-4

CDR3 protein: CASSQDRLRSGANVLTF
V gene: TRBV14
J gene: TRBJ2-6

CDR3 protein: CASSPGGVTQYF
V gene: TRBV7-2
J gene: TRBJ2-3

CDR3 protein: CASSRDLSYEQYF
V gene: TRBV5-1
J gene: TRBJ2-7

CDR3 protein: CASRLDGDYNSPLHF
V gene: TRBV6-1
J gene: TRBJ1-6

CDR3 protein: CSARGPGTDTQYF
V gene: TRBV20-1
J gene: TRBJ2-3

CDR3 protein: CSARDLGQLHNYGYTF
V gene: TRBV20-1
J gene: TRBJ1-2

CDR3 protein: CASSETRGLTDTQYF
V gene: TRBV6-1
J gene: TRBJ2-3

CDR3 protein: CASSSGLAGTYNEQFF
V gene: TRBV11-2
J gene: TRBJ2-1

CDR3 protein: CASSLSGTGIYGYTF
V gene: TRBV27
J gene: TRBJ1-2

CDR3 protein: CASSFGLTTDTQYF
V gene: TRBV7-2
J gene: TRBJ2-3

CDR3 protein: CASSPADRVNTEAFF
V gene: TRBV14
J gene: TRBJ1-1

CDR3 protein: CSARARDRGMNTEAFF
V gene: TRBV20-1
J gene: TRBJ1-1

CDR3 protein: CASSQESQGNEKLFF
V gene: TRBV4-2
J gene: TRBJ1-4

CDR3 protein: CSARGVTEAFF
V gene: TRBV20-1
J gene: TRBJ1-1

CDR3 protein: CASSYWGPNQPQHF
V gene: TRBV6-2/TRBV6-3
J gene: TRBJ1-5

CDR3 protein: CASGQSSYEQYF
V gene: TRBV7-2
J gene: TRBJ2-7

CDR3 protein: CASSPRGASSYNEQFF
V gene: TRBV7-9
J gene: TRBJ2-1

CDR3 protein: CSASLLAGGTTDTQYF
V gene: TRBV20-1
J gene: TRBJ2-3

CDR3 protein: CASSQGRGGPTMNTEAFF
V gene: TRBV7-3
J gene: TRBJ1-1

CDR3 protein: CSVGTHNDYEQYF
V gene: TRBV29-1
J gene: TRBJ2-7

CDR3 protein: CSARDRDRGDSPLHF
V gene: TRBV20-1
J gene: TRBJ1-6